The 20 T cell receptor beta chains given below trace back to one sample, sequenced in a study of T cell repertoires in cytomegalovirus infection. In TCRdb, the reads were re-called with MiXCR into one record per CDR3 protein. This table has roughly 230,000 distinct CDR3 sequences, more than 15% appearing once. Specimen: CD8+ T cells from PBMCs. All receptors come from a human donor in good health (CMV status not recorded). Some clones in this sample may be carry-over from other donors' samples.

Many counts were recorded for this clonotype. The chain combines TRBV7-8 with TRBJ2-2; D remains ambiguous. Trimming removed 5 bases at V and 3 bases at J, with 13 bases between. CDR1 and CDR2 (germline): SGHVS, FQNEAQ. The CDR3 length is 15 residues. CDR3 residues: CASSTRVEYTGELFF. In DNA, the CDR3 is TGTGCCAGCAGCACCAGAGTAGAGTACACCGGGGAGCTGTTTTTT.

At least ten counts were recorded for this clonotype. Here the CDR3 DNA reads TGTGCCAGCAGTTTAGTCGAGACAGGCCTAGGAGATCAGCCCCAGCATTTT. It specifies CASSLVETGLGDQPQHF. The rearrangement uses TRBV12-3 or TRBV12-4 and TRBJ1-5, with a tentative D call TRBD1 (6 bases). The CDR3 is 17 amino acids. V gave up 1 base and J gave up 5 bases, with 18 bases separating them.

The V call is TRBV29-1, the J call TRBJ1-1; no definite D call. The V gene's germline CDR1 is SQVTM and CDR2 ANQGSEA. The CDR3 extends over 13 amino acids. The ends were cut back, 1 base at V and 10 bases at J, with 16 bases in the middle. CDR3 DNA: TGCAGCGTTGAAGGTTTATTTTACAAGGCAGCTTTCTTT. It specifies CSVEGLFYKAAFF. The whole variable domain, filled in from reference TRBV29-1 and TRBJ1-1, reads SAVISQKPSRDICQRGTSLTIQCQVDSQVTMMFWYRQQPGQSLTLIATANQGSEATYESGFVIDKFPISRPNLTFSTLTVSNMSPEDSSIYLCSVEGLFYKAAFFGQGTRLTVV.

This clonotype was counted at least ten times. The chain employs TRBV19 and TRBJ2-7; a weak D match, TRBD1 (5 bases). This CDR3 comprises 15 residues. The V end lost 6 bases, the J end lost 2 bases, and 17 bases lay between the germline ends. The germline V gene has CDR1 LNHDA and CDR2 SQIVND (reference sequence). The CDR3 reads CASRQGAPTTYEQYF. CDR3 DNA sequence: TGTGCCAGTAGGCAGGGCGCACCTACAACCTACGAGCAGTACTTC.

This clonotype was seen a handful of times. The chain combines TRBV2 with TRBJ1-5; D gene uncertain. In germline, CDR1 is SNHLY, CDR2 FYNNEI. With 6 bases removed from V and 7 bases from J, the gap between germline ends came to 19 bases. CDR3 length: 15 residues. The CDR3: CASSEWGGIEQPQHF. The CDR3 DNA reads TGTGCCAGCAGCGAATGGGGAGGGATTGAGCAGCCCCAGCATTTT.

The rearrangement joins TRBV27 to TRBJ2-1, with 8 bases lining up with TRBD2. Per the germline V gene, CDR1 is MNHEY and CDR2 is SMNVEV (reference sequence). The CDR3 loop spans 14 amino acids. Trimming at V came to 6 bases and at J to 2 bases, leaving 3 bases not matched to a gene. The CDR3: CASRAGGTYNEQFF. In DNA form, the CDR3 reads TGTGCCAGCAGGGCGGGGGGTACCTACAATGAGCAGTTCTTC.

This chain joins TRBV19 and TRBJ2-5, with 10 bases lining up with TRBD2. This CDR3 contains 15 residues. Trimming took 8 bases from V and 5 from J; bases not matched to a gene: 11. Per germline, CDR1 LNHDA and CDR2 SQIVND (reference sequence). The chain's CDR3 is CASVDQRGGFETQYF. For the CDR3, the DNA is TGTGCCAGTGTTGATCAGCGGGGGGGCTTTGAGACCCAGTACTTC.

This clonotype was found many times. V and J are TRBV28 and TRBJ1-1, with D perhaps matching TRBD1 (6 bases). This CDR3 region has 15 residues. Germline CDR1 MDHEN, CDR2 SYDVKM. V was trimmed by 4 bases and J by 1 base, leaving 13 bases between them. The CDR3 DNA reads as TGTGCCAGCAGTTGGGGGGGGCGCGGGAACACTGAAGCTTTCTTT. Its translation: CASSWGGRGNTEAFF.

This clonotype appeared a few times. The rearrangement uses TRBV6-2 or TRBV6-3 and TRBJ1-5; perhaps TRBD1 as D (5 bases). The CDR3 is 15 residues long. Trimming took off 0 bases at V and 5 bases at J, with 11 bases between the two ends. CDR1 is MNHEY, CDR2 SVGEGT, per germline. The CDR3 DNA follows: TGTGCCAGCAGTTACTCGTTGGGGGAGGATCAGCCCCAGCATTTT. This encodes CASSYSLGEDQPQHF.

This clonotype was counted between two and nine times. Here the CDR3 reads CASSPSLVGSQYF. CDR3 DNA sequence: TGTGCCAGCAGTCCCAGTTTGGTGGGATCCCAGTACTTC. The V gene is TRBV6-2 or TRBV6-3, the J gene TRBJ2-5; D gene uncertain. Germline V gene data show CDR1 as MNHEY and CDR2 as SVGEGT. The length of the CDR3 is 13 residues. V gave up 5 bases and J gave up 9 bases, with 16 bases separating them.

This clonotype was seen repeatedly, ten times or more. The rearrangement joins TRBV12-3 or TRBV12-4 to TRBJ1-4, with 9 bases identical to TRBD1. The CDR3 spans 15 residues. V shed 6 bases, J shed 5 bases, and the junction held 7 bases outside the gene matches. The CDR3 protein is CASSSPGQGNEKLFF. The CDR3 coding sequence is TGTGCCAGCAGCTCTCCGGGACAGGGAAATGAAAAACTGTTTTTT.

A few counts support this clonotype. CDR3 bases: TGTGCCAGCAGTGAAGAGGGGTTTGGCAATGAGCAGTTCTTC. It is translated as CASSEEGFGNEQFF. This chain connects TRBV2 to TRBJ2-1; a possible D gene is TRBD1 (5 bases). V lost 1 base and J lost 6, with 10 bases in between. The V gene's germline CDR1 is SNHLY and CDR2 FYNNEI. CDR3 size: 14 residues.

This clonotype was seen a few times. This chain joins TRBV18 and TRBJ2-7, with a weak D call TRBD2 (7 bases). There are 16 residues in the CDR3. Germline V gene data show CDR1 as KGHSH and CDR2 as LQKENI. Trimming pared 0 bases from V and 3 bases from J, leaving 15 bases between. The CDR3 reads CASSPPGGPSFYEQYF. Here the CDR3 DNA reads TGTGCCAGCTCACCACCGGGGGGGCCCTCCTTCTACGAGCAGTACTTC.

This clonotype has only a few counts. The V gene is TRBV20-1, the J gene TRBJ2-7, with D hard to call. The CDR3 spans 15 residues. CDR1 is DFQATT, CDR2 SNEGSKA, per germline (reference sequence). V was trimmed by 0 bases and J by 2 bases, leaving 14 bases between them. The DNA for the CDR3 is TGCAGTGCTAGAGATGGTGCAGGCGCCCCCTACGAGCAGTACTTC. This encodes CSARDGAGAPYEQYF.

This clonotype was found a few times. This chain uses TRBV20-1 with TRBJ2-7, with D perhaps TRBD1 (5 bases). The CDR3 has 15 amino acids. V lost 1 base, J lost 2 bases, and 15 bases lay in between. Germline CDR1 is DFQATT and CDR2 is SNEGSKA (reference sequence). The CDR3 loop reads CSARGQPPAPYEQYF. CDR3 nucleotides: TGCAGTGCTAGAGGACAGCCACCGGCGCCCTACGAGCAGTACTTC.

The V and J genes are TRBV7-2 and TRBJ2-3, with 8 bases fitting TRBD2. CDR1 is SGHTA, CDR2 FQGNSA, per germline. The CDR3 is 16 residues long. After removal of 2 bases from V and 5 bases from J, the junction contained 9 bases not matched to a gene. The CDR3 sequence is CASSLSSGGGRDTQYF. The CDR3 DNA reads as TGTGCCAGCAGCTTATCGTCCGGGGGGGGAAGAGATACGCAGTATTTT.

This clonotype was observed a few times. The J gene is TRBJ2-7, the V gene TRBV15, with D perhaps matching TRBD1 or TRBD2 (5 bases each). V was shortened by 1 base and J by 3 bases, with 16 bases between the two germline ends. The CDR3 has 16 residues. Germline V gives CDR1 LNHNV, CDR2 YYDKDF (reference sequence). DNA for the CDR3: TGTGCCACCAGCAGAGTTACGGGGCTAACTATCTACGAGCAGTACTTC. This sequence encodes CATSRVTGLTIYEQYF.

This clonotype has ten or more counts. This chain connects TRBV11-2 to TRBJ1-2, with 12 positions matching TRBD1. CDR3 length equals 19 residues. Germline values: CDR1 SGHAT, CDR2 FQNNGV. Unmatched junction bases numbered 11, after V lost 2 bases and J lost 1 base. The CDR3 nucleotides are TGTGCCAGCAGCTTAAGGGGGGACAGGGGGCTCCAGATTAACTATGGCTACACCTTC. It encodes CASSLRGDRGLQINYGYTF.

A few counts support this clonotype. J is TRBJ2-7 and V is TRBV5-6; D is undetermined. CDR3 length equals 14 residues. In germline, CDR1 is SGHDT, CDR2 YYEEEE. Trimming took 4 bases from V and 7 from J, leaving 18 bases between them. The CDR3: CASSLRHPAEEQYF. CDR3 DNA sequence: TGTGCCAGCAGCCTCAGGCACCCGGCGGAAGAGCAGTACTTC.

This clonotype was detected ten times or more. This sequence joins TRBV2 and TRBJ2-7, with TRBD2 identical over 11 bases. V was clipped by 6 bases and J by 4 bases; unmatched bases: 11. Germline CDR1 is SNHLY and CDR2 is FYNNEI. The CDR3 sequence is 16 residues long. The CDR3 nucleotides are TGTGCCAGCAGCCCCACGACTAGCGGGGACGTTTACGAGCAGTACTTC. Amino acid sequence: CASSPTTSGDVYEQYF.